This TCR beta chain came from a study of T cells in localized non-small cell lung cancer. Regarding the study as a whole: Higher blood T cell density tracked longer overall survival.

As to this clone: The antigen is not known.

The assay was immunoSEQ multiplex PCR, and TCRdb's table has in-frame clones only and misses some. The data hold some 26,000 clones, with about 90% observed a single time. CDR1 MDHEN and CDR2 SYDVKM come from the germline V gene. CDR3 size: 11 residues. With 7 bases removed from V and 3 bases from J, the gap between germline ends came to 6 bases. This receptor was taken from a woman between 18 and 50 years old with stage I lung adenocarcinoma. The chain uses TRBV28 and TRBJ1-1, with D hard to call. The sample in question was peripheral blood, obtained before any cancer treatment. DNA for the CDR3: TGTGCCAGCACCGGGGACACTGAAGCTTTCTTT. Its protein is CASTGDTEAFF.